This T cell receptor beta chain appears in the sequencing data of a study of blood T cell repertoires in COVID-19. Study-wide background: From the United States, Italy and Spain came samples of acute and convalescent COVID-19.

Clones were read by immunoSEQ multiplex PCR, and TCRdb kept only the in-frame ones, dropping some. The sample holds about 320,000 clones, around 89% seen once. This CDR3 spans 14 amino acids. With V trimmed by 2 bases and J by 4 bases, 3 bases remained unmatched. In germline, CDR1 is SGHRS, CDR2 YFSETQ. The J gene is TRBJ2-3, the V gene TRBV5-1; 8 bases match TRBD2. The sequencing input was peripheral blood. The receptor was derived from a young man who had recovered from COVID-19. The CDR3 DNA follows: TGCGCCAGCAGCTTAACGGGGGGGCCAGATACGCAGTATTTT. This translates into CASSLTGGPDTQYF.